This T cell receptor beta chain was observed in a study of cytomegalovirus exposure and HLA in healthy donors (dated by TCRdb to about 2017). With regard to the full study: An earlier analysis of some 600 of the donors reported about 260 Gb of sequence data and 95 million to 140 million unique TCR beta sequences obtained from around 190 million T cells. An earlier analysis of about 620 of the donors applied high-throughput TCR beta sequencing to assess whether each TCR beta V gene segment acted as functional or pseudogenic. Alongside the repertoire data, information on donor age, sex, ethnicity and CMV serostatus was compiled. The study aimed to test whether signatures of past pathogen exposure could be identified by cataloging public T cell receptors. A later genetic analysis took genome-wide SNP genotypes for about 55% of the roughly 700 donors and used that subset as a discovery cohort. About 280 gigabases of sequencing data and around 85 million unique TCR sequences made up an early release that covered 500 to 650 HLA-typed donors. Among the roughly 430 genotyped donors, around 81% belonged to the genetic ancestry cluster associated with self-reported Caucasian donors. Using immunosequencing, the study profiled T cell repertoires from 640 or so subjects and related those repertoires to cytomegalovirus serostatus. The later analysis used no new phenotypic data to find candidate immune exposures, relying instead on TCR beta sequences and their occurrence across donors. Typing coverage varied by locus: roughly 620-640 donors for A, B, C, DRB1 and DQB1; approximately 500 for DQA1; over 600 for DPA1; approximately 470 for DPB1. Among 398 genotyped donors of the cohort, an average of approximately 240,000 unique TCR beta nucleotide sequences were sequenced per donor, 15% to 20% of them non-productive. High-throughput TCR immunosequencing, statistical association of individual TCRs with disease status, and machine learning were combined to predict cytomegalovirus infection status. HLA typing included class I and class II loci at four-digit resolution. Every repertoire in the discovery cohort had been generated on one and the same sequencing platform. A later analysis re-examined previously published TCR beta repertoires from several hundred donors and added high-resolution HLA genotyping to investigate patterns of TCR occurrence. Four or five DR-DQ haplotypes were handled as single units for association and clustering, since linkage in the cohort was strong. In addition to the first cohort of 666 subjects, a separate validation cohort of some 120 different subjects was used.

Beyond this particular receptor, the publication reports: Because HLA typing was missing for some donors at each locus, association tests included only the typed subset. The study gave a list of some 150 TCR beta chains associated with cytomegalovirus. In this cohort, only TCR beta chains were sequenced, and detectable features were limited by the absence of alpha or paired-chain data. Sequencing depth was assumed to be roughly uniform across donors in the presence/absence analyses, though that assumption may not hold. According to the authors, the approach could potentially be generalized to other disease states and immunological phenotypes. In a later analysis, TCR association rates were found to vary across HLA loci, with the most associated TCRs seen for DRB1 alleles and the fewest for HLA-C alleles. When HLA alleles, especially DR and DQ, strongly co-occurred, TCR associations were difficult to assign to individual alleles. Compared with the roughly 670-donor mean, donors in an Asian-associated ancestry cluster had fewer N-insertions in productive TCRs, according to a later genetic analysis. Specific HLA alleles were associated with some 15,000 TCR beta sequences at a false discovery rate of 0.05 in a later analysis. The classifier was reported to diagnose cytomegalovirus status with high specificity and sensitivity in both the original cohort and the validation cohort. A cluster of highly shared sequence variants was judged likely to represent a technical artifact of the sequencing pipeline. An earlier analysis of approximately 530 of the donors showed that most TCR beta V segments appeared in productive rearrangements either about 87% or about 30% of the time, which broadly matched IMGT annotations. A further reported finding was that TCR beta sequences accurately predicted the HLA-A and HLA-B alleles for most subjects in the first cohort. According to a later analysis, most CMV-associated TCR beta chains appeared to be HLA-restricted, and the HLA associations seemed to be driven largely by CMV exposure. While some public TCRs were present in many individuals, most TCR sequences turned up only very rarely across donors. Compared with equally common non-associated chains, HLA-associated TCR beta chains in a later analysis were more clonally expanded and had lower generation probabilities. For the cohort, immune exposure information was limited to CMV serostatus. V-gene and J-gene trimming of TCR beta chains was associated with a missense DCLRE1C variant in a later genetic analysis, and the association was replicated in an independent cohort. A few of the identified cytomegalovirus-associated TCR beta chains were confirmed in vitro to be specific for cytomegalovirus antigens. A later analysis reported that several top co-occurrence clusters appeared linked to parvovirus B19, influenza, CMV and Epstein-Barr virus. Linkage disequilibrium might explain the correlated functional status among segregating V segments, but an unknown experimental factor could not be excluded. Because counts were too low, about 18 rarely observed V segments, including chromosome 9 orphons, were excluded from the earlier analysis of around 640 of the donors.

In total, fewer than 750 healthy bone marrow donors made up the cohort. At the time of sampling, all cohort members were nominally healthy, though unrecorded immune exposures were likely present. The donor tested CMV seropositive, placing the donor among the 250 to 300 seropositive members of the cohort. A peripheral blood sample was collected from each donor, and TCR beta sequencing was performed on peripheral blood mononuclear cells. Genomic DNA was extracted from the blood cell samples with the Qiagen DNeasy Blood Extraction Kit. To note about this clone: It has no known antigen specificity. The input lacks base qualities; no much larger clone sits a single base away.

Preparation of the library involved the immunoSEQ multiplex PCR assay. A mixture of 60 forward primers for TCR Vbeta segments and 13 reverse primers for TCR Jbeta segments was used in the multiplex PCR. A multiplex PCR assay on genomic DNA amplified the CDR3 region of rearranged TCR beta genes. The Illumina HiSeq System was used to sequence the amplified TCR beta libraries as 87-base-pair reads. The authors' pipeline ran thus. A later analysis counted tens of millions of unique TCR beta chains across the 666 repertoires, and 9 million to 14 million of these chains were shared by at least two donors. To remove PCR and sequencing errors, raw reads were error-corrected and collapsed into unique sequences using a nearest-neighbor algorithm that merged closely related sequences. CDR3 sequences were aligned to IMGT reference sequences to assign V, D and J gene segments. For a sequence to be retained, a match of at least six nucleotides to both a V gene segment and a J gene segment was required. Rearrangements were classified as productive when the CDR3 lacked stop codons and remained in frame with V and J, and all other rearrangements were classified as non-productive. Following IMGT convention, CDR3 was defined as the stretch from the second conserved V-encoded cysteine to the conserved J-encoded phenylalanine. In an earlier analysis of around 640 of the donors, sequences lacking an unambiguous match to a single V gene segment were excluded. In an earlier analysis of more than 500 of the donors, a V segment was called functional when productive rearrangements were above 56.7%, and segregating when the standard deviation between donors exceeded 5%. A statistical classification framework was built to diagnose cytomegalovirus status from the catalog of TCR beta chain sequences. In a later analysis, V and J genes were assigned by comparing TCR nucleotide sequences against IMGT/GENE-DB human TR gene sequences. A later analysis assigned CDR3 sequences and most-parsimonious VDJ recombination scenarios with the TCRdist pipeline. In a later analysis, each TCR beta chain was defined by its CDR3 amino acid sequence together with its V-gene family, and reads lacking a unique V-gene family were excluded. As a way to deal with suspected cross-contamination and a sequencing artifact, a later analysis dropped roughly 600 nucleotide sequences that were highly shared and had low generation probability. A later analysis calculated a clonal expansion index for each public chain from normalized within-repertoire ranks of inferred template counts. Generation probabilities in a later analysis came from a VDJ recombination model fitted to out-of-frame rearrangements, and those results were checked against IGoR. In a later analysis, hypergeometric tests were used to score TCR-TCR, TCR-HLA and TCR-CMV co-occurrence, with a repertoire-size bias correction applied to TCR pairs. False discovery rates were estimated in a later analysis by permuting HLA or CMV assignments 20 times. In a later analysis, co-occurring TCRs were grouped with DBSCAN, and TCRdist sequence similarity was added when clustering was performed within HLA-allele-positive subsets. Repertoires with fewer than 30,000 or more than 120,000 public chains were left out of co-occurrence clustering, as were five repertoires with anomalous nucleotide sharing. The immuneACCESS repertoire file appears here via TCRdb, limited to in-frame rearrangements. These files lack a portion of the clones; in checked studies, under half of the deficit traces to unresolved V genes, and the cause of the others is not known. V, J and clone size derive from that table, while D and trimming were established from the DNA sequence. This sample is represented by 150,000 to 250,000 clones; less than 80% of them were singletons. The ten largest clones represent 4.4% of the sample.

The clonotype comes from a woman aged 25-40 years in good health and CMV-seropositive. Input material: PBMCs.

The bases are TGTGCCAGCAGCTTACTAGGGGAGGGTCAGCCCCAGCATTTT. Translation gives CASSLLGEGQPQHF. The rearranged segments are TRBV7-2 and TRBJ1-5; TRBD1 is perhaps the D gene, given 5 matching bases. The CDR1 and CDR2 encoded by the germline V gene are SGHTA and FQGNSA. Trimming at the junction amounts to 2 bases on V and 6 bases on J, and the germline ends lie 11 bases apart. Reading from cysteine to phenylalanine, the CDR3 counts 14 amino acids. Solely the CDR3 DNA is kept, with 42 bases framed from the first base.